Below, one T cell receptor beta chain is given with its context. V trimming: 4 bases; J trimming: 4 bases; junction bases outside the gene matches: 7. The length of the CDR3 is 16 residues. Per the germline V gene, CDR1 is LNHDA and CDR2 is SQIVND (reference sequence). The method was immunoSEQ multiplex PCR; TCRdb's version includes in-frame clones alone and lacks a portion of them. The sample gives about 75,000 clones, 94% of which show up once; 6.2% is in the top ten. The sample originates from a study of control samples from healthy donors and cancer patients. The TCR was taken from a woman aged 40-49 years in good health. The chain combines TRBV19 with TRBJ2-1; 10 nucleotides agree with TRBD2. Input material: blood. This CDR3 reads CASSTLAGVKYNEQFF. As DNA, the CDR3 is TGTGCCAGTAGTACGCTAGCGGGAGTAAAATACAATGAGCAGTTCTTC.